These 15 T cell receptor beta chains originate from one sample sequenced in a study of technical replicates of blood from a handful of donors (dated by TCRdb to the late 2010s). Library construction relied on the immunoSEQ multiplex PCR assay. TCRdb retrieved this table from immuneACCESS and kept in-frame rearrangements only. Not all clones are present; in checked studies, unresolved V genes account for under half, and no reason is known for the remainder. This sample lists around 83,000 clones; just under 95% were detected once. The biggest ten clones account for about 0.4% of the sample. The sample consisted of T cells isolated from PBMCs. The receptors were sampled from a human donor in good health.

This chain uses TRBV5-1 with TRBJ1-4, with TRBD1 as a possible D gene (5 bases). V lost 0 bases to trimming and J lost 5 bases, with 11 bases between them. The CDR3 length is 15 residues. CDR1 SGHRS and CDR2 YFSETQ come from the germline V gene. CDR3 sequence (DNA): TGCGCCAGCAGCTTGGTCTCCAGGGTCAATGAAAAACTGTTTTTT. Protein product: CASSLVSRVNEKLFF.

DNA of the CDR3: TGTGCCAGCAGCTTGAATCCTGCGGCGAACACTGAAGCTTTCTTT. Its translation: CASSLNPAANTEAFF. This chain connects TRBV5-4 to TRBJ1-1, with D unclear. Trimming cost V 1 base and J 1 base, with 11 bases left between them. The germline V gene encodes CDR1 SGHNT and CDR2 YYREEE (reference sequence). The CDR3 contains 15 residues. Complete variable domain (other parts from reference TRBV5-4 and TRBJ1-1): ETGVTQSPTHLIKTRGQQVTLRCSSQSGHNTVSWYQQALGQGPQFIFQYYREEENGRGNFPPRFSGLQFPNYSSELNVNALELDDSALYLCASSLNPAANTEAFFGQGTRLTVV.

The V call is TRBV10-2, the J call TRBJ2-3; no definite D call. The ends were cut back, 3 bases at V and 2 bases at J, with 9 bases in the middle. This CDR3 is 14 amino acids long. Germline CDR1 WSHSY, CDR2 SAAADI. CDR3 sequence (DNA): TGCGCCAGCAGTGATGAAGCGAACACAGATACGCAGTATTTT. Translating gives CASSDEANTDTQYF.

The J gene is TRBJ2-5, the V gene TRBV29-1; weak D call: TRBD1 (5 bases). The CDR3 runs 15 residues. The germline gives CDR1 SQVTM, CDR2 ANQGSEA. With 5 bases removed from V and 0 bases from J, the gap between germline ends came to 16 bases. The chain's CDR3 is CSVLPTGAYQETQYF. Here the CDR3 DNA reads TGCAGCGTTCTTCCCACAGGAGCGTACCAAGAGACCCAGTACTTC.

CDR3 in DNA: TGCGCCAGCACCAATACCTTGACAGGCGGCACAGATACGCAGTATTTT. As protein: CASTNTLTGGTDTQYF. V is TRBV5-1 and J is TRBJ2-3, with a weak D call TRBD1 (6 bases). This CDR3 is 16 amino acids long. The V end was cut by 6 bases, the J end by 1 base, with 18 bases between. The germline V gene encodes CDR1 SGHRS and CDR2 YFSETQ.

The V gene is TRBV9, the J gene TRBJ2-5, with TRBD2 matching over 16 bases. Trimming cost V 2 bases and J 5 bases; bases outside gene matches: 9. The CDR3 loop spans 18 amino acids. Germline V gene lookup returns CDR1 SGDLS and CDR2 YYNGEE. The CDR3 nucleotides read TGTGCCAGCAGCGTTGGGACTAGCGGGAGGGGGGTGAAGGAGACCCAGTACTTC. Translation: CASSVGTSGRGVKETQYF.

The chain combines TRBV19 with TRBJ1-1; possible D gene TRBD1, 5 bases. V lost 0 bases, J lost 4 bases, and 9 bases lay in between. Germline V gene data show CDR1 as LNHDA and CDR2 as SQIVND (reference sequence). This CDR3 spans 14 amino acids. CDR3: CASSIDLGLTEAFF. The CDR3 nucleotides are TGTGCCAGTAGTATAGATCTGGGGCTCACTGAAGCTTTCTTT.

The chain is built from TRBV9 and TRBJ1-5; D gene uncertain. The germline V gene has CDR1 SGDLS and CDR2 YYNGEE. The CDR3 loop spans 14 amino acids. Trimming stripped 0 bases from V and 3 bases from J, with 7 bases between. The DNA for the CDR3 is TGTGCCAGCAGCGTAGGTCAGTACAATCAGCCCCAGCATTTT. Encoded protein: CASSVGQYNQPQHF.

The chain uses TRBV15 and TRBJ2-1, with 9 nucleotides matching TRBD2. The CDR3 loop spans 18 amino acids. Per germline, CDR1 LNHNV and CDR2 YYDKDF (reference sequence). J lost 2 bases, V lost 0 bases, and 8 bases had no gene match. Here the CDR3 DNA reads TGTGCCACCAGCAGAGATCCTAGTAGCGGGAGAACCTACAATGAGCAGTTCTTC. Protein sequence: CATSRDPSSGRTYNEQFF. Together with reference TRBV15 and TRBJ2-1, the CDR3 gives the full variable domain: DAMVIQNPRYQVTQFGKPVTLSCSQTLNHNVMYWYQQKSSQAPKLLFHYYDKDFNNEADTPDNFQSRRPNTSFCFLDIRSPGLGDTAMYLCATSRDPSSGRTYNEQFFGPGTRLTVL.

The chain links TRBV27 to TRBJ2-7; 9 nucleotides line up with TRBD2. Trimming removed 4 bases from V and 8 bases from J; junction bases left unmatched: 6. The CDR3 has 13 residues. CDR1 and CDR2 (germline): MNHEY, SMNVEV (reference sequence). The CDR3 reads CASSYKAGGQQYF. The DNA for the CDR3 is TGTGCCAGCAGTTACAAAGCGGGAGGACAGCAGTACTTC.

The chain combines TRBV28 with TRBJ2-1; 7 bases are shared with TRBD2. Germline CDR1 MDHEN, CDR2 SYDVKM. This CDR3 has 15 residues. V lost 2 bases and J lost 2; bases outside the gene matches: 3. The CDR3 coding sequence is TGTGCCAGCAGTTTAGGTGGGAGGGCCTACAATGAGCAGTTCTTC. Translated, it gives CASSLGGRAYNEQFF.

The CDR3 sequence: CASSQMGLAGARTGELFF. As DNA, the CDR3 is TGTGCCAGCAGTCAAATGGGACTAGCGGGAGCTCGAACCGGGGAGCTGTTTTTT. V usage is TRBV25-1 and J usage is TRBJ2-2; TRBD2 agrees at 14 bases. The germline gives CDR1 MGHDK, CDR2 SYGVNS. The J segment lost 5 bases and the V segment lost 5 bases, leaving 10 bases of the junction unmatched. The CDR3 contains 18 residues.

The rearrangement links TRBV9 to TRBJ2-7; D may be TRBD2 (5 bases). CDR1 SGDLS and CDR2 YYNGEE come from the germline V gene. V gave up 0 bases and J gave up 2 bases, with 12 bases separating them. This CDR3 comprises 15 residues. CDR3 loop: CASSVGSRDAYEQYF. In DNA form, the CDR3 reads TGTGCCAGCAGCGTAGGGTCCCGGGATGCCTACGAGCAGTACTTC.

The chain employs TRBV4-2 and TRBJ2-7, with no clear D. Germline V CDR1 and CDR2: LGHNA, YNFKEQ. The CDR3 consists of 15 residues. V was clipped by 3 bases and J by 1 base, with 13 bases between them. Here the CDR3 reads CASSQAVQFSYEQYF. The CDR3 DNA reads TGTGCCAGCAGCCAGGCCGTACAGTTTTCCTACGAGCAGTACTTC.

The V and J genes are TRBV30 and TRBJ1-2; TRBD1 might be the D (5 bases). Trimming removed 1 base from V and 8 bases from J, with 11 bases in between. Per the germline V gene, CDR1 is GTSNPN and CDR2 is SVGIG (reference sequence). The CDR3 contains 12 residues. The CDR3 reads CAWSEGMSGYTF. Written as DNA, the CDR3 is TGTGCCTGGAGTGAGGGGATGTCGGGCTACACCTTC.